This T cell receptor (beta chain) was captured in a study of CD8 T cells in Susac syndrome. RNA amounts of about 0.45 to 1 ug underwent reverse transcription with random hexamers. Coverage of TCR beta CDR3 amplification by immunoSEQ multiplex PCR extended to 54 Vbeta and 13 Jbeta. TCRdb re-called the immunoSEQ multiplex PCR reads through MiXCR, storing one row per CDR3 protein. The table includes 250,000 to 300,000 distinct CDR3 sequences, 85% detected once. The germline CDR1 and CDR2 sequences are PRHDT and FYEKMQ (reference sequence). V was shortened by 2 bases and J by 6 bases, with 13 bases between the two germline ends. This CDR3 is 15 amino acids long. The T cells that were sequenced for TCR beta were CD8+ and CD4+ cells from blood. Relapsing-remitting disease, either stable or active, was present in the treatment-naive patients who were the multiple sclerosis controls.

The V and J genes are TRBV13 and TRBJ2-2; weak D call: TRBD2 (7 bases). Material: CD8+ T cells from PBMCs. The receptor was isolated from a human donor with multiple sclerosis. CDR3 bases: TGTGCCAGCAGCTTAATTGGGCGGGGGCCCGGGGAGCTGTTTTTT. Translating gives CASSLIGRGPGELFF.